This TCR beta chain stems from a study of cytomegalovirus exposure and HLA in healthy donors. The donors, nominally healthy at sampling, likely had unrecorded immune exposures. To note about this clone: Its antigen is unknown.

The germline CDR1 and CDR2 sequences are ENHRY and SYGVKD. CDR3 length: 11 amino acids. Trimming took off 2 bases at V and 9 bases at J, with 5 bases between the two ends. Findings and limits, study-wide: Highly shared variants forming one cluster were likely a sequencing artifact.

With 60 Vbeta and 13 Jbeta primers, the PCR was carried out. This table comes from immunoSEQ multiplex PCR, and its TCRdb copy is limited to in-frame clones, with some not included. The table lists fewer than 80,000 clones, roughly 75% of them singletons. The receptor was derived from a middle-aged woman in good health and CMV-seropositive. The V and J genes are TRBV10-3 and TRBJ2-1; D might be TRBD1 (5 bases). Material: PBMCs. The CDR3 DNA reads TGTGCCATCAGTGAGAGGGGTGAGCAGTTCTTC. Translating it yields CAISERGEQFF.